The sequence of this TCR beta chain was determined in a study of cytomegalovirus exposure and HLA in healthy donors. PCR used 60 Vbeta primers and 13 Jbeta primers. Assay: immunoSEQ multiplex PCR; the TCRdb copy retains only in-frame clones and omits some. This table has roughly 110,000 clones, approximately 80% appearing once. The TCR originated in a woman aged 40 to 50 in good health and CMV-seropositive. Sample: PBMCs.

The CDR3 coding sequence is TGCGCCAGCAGCTGGACGGGAGTAACCTACGAGCAGTACTTC. Amino acids: CASSWTGVTYEQYF. The V gene is TRBV5-1, the J gene TRBJ2-7, with D possibly being TRBD2 (6 bases). CDR3 size: 14 residues. Trimming pared 3 bases from V and 2 bases from J, leaving 12 bases between. CDR1 is SGHRS, CDR2 YFSETQ, per germline.